The 9 T cell receptor beta chains presented below share a single source sample, sequenced in a study of cytomegalovirus exposure and HLA in healthy donors. The primer mix had 60 Vbeta and 13 Jbeta primers. Clones were sequenced by immunoSEQ multiplex PCR, and TCRdb holds only the in-frame ones, with some missing. The repertoire has over 90,000 clones, approximately 73% of them found once; the top ten carry about 9.4%. Sequencing was done on a sample of PBMCs. The receptors were gathered from a woman younger than 35 in good health and CMV-seropositive.

The chain employs TRBV10-3 and TRBJ1-5; 7 positions agree with TRBD1. V was pared by 3 bases and J by 1 base, with 12 bases of the junction left unmatched. This CDR3 comprises 18 residues. Germline CDR1 ENHRY, CDR2 SYGVKD. Written as DNA, the CDR3 is TGTGCCATCAGTGATACCACCCGGGGACAGCGGAGCAATCAGCCCCAGCATTTT. This translates into CAISDTTRGQRSNQPQHF.

The rearrangement links TRBV30 to TRBJ2-7; 9 positions agree with TRBD1. After removal of 8 bases from V and 6 bases from J, the junction contained 11 bases not matched to a gene. CDR3 length equals 13 residues. Per the germline V gene, CDR1 is GTSNPN and CDR2 is SVGIG (reference sequence). CDR3 sequence: CAGMGQGFSEQYF. In DNA form, the CDR3 reads TGTGCCGGGATGGGACAGGGTTTTAGCGAGCAGTACTTC.

This clone appeared a single time. The chain is built from TRBV2 and TRBJ1-2; 7 bases are a match to TRBD1. J was trimmed by 6 bases and V by 5 bases; bases with no gene match: 3. Germline-derived CDR1 and CDR2 are SNHLY and FYNNEI. CDR3 length: 12 amino acids. The CDR3 DNA reads as TGTGCCAGCAGTCTGACAGGGAATGGCTACACCTTC. It encodes CASSLTGNGYTF.

The CDR3 protein is CASSRQSLQPQHF. The CDR3 bases are TGTGCCAGCAGCCGACAGAGCCTACAGCCCCAGCATTTT. The rearrangement uses TRBV5-5 and TRBJ1-5; possibly TRBD1 for D (5 bases). This CDR3 comprises 13 residues. The germline CDR1 and CDR2 sequences are SGHKS and YYEKEE (reference sequence). V was pared by 4 bases and J by 7 bases, with 12 bases between.

The V gene is TRBV7-3, the J gene TRBJ2-5; 11 bases are a match to TRBD2. V lost 5 bases, J lost 2 bases, and 4 bases stayed unmatched. CDR3 length: 15 residues. The germline V gene has CDR1 SGHTA and CDR2 FQGTGA. The CDR3 loop is CASSMGLAAQETQYF. The CDR3 DNA is TGTGCCAGCAGCATGGGACTAGCGGCGCAAGAGACCCAGTACTTC. Variable domain in full (rest from reference TRBV7-3 and TRBJ2-5): GAGVSQTPSNKVTEKGKYVELRCDPISGHTALYWYRQSLGQGPEFLIYFQGTGAADDSGLPNDRFFAVRPEGSVSTLKIQRTERGDSAVYLCASSMGLAAQETQYFGPGTRLLVL.

This chain links TRBV7-6 with TRBJ2-7; TRBD1 matches 8 bases. The CDR3 has 16 amino acids. The V and J ends lost 7 bases and 6 bases, in that order; junction bases with no gene match: 17. From germline, CDR1 is SGHVS and CDR2 FNYEAQ. CDR3 residues: CASTLLGGQGVSEQYF. DNA for the CDR3: TGTGCCAGCACCCTCCTGGGTGGACAGGGCGTCAGCGAGCAGTACTTC.

This sequence joins TRBV25-1 and TRBJ1-5, with a tentative D call TRBD1 (5 bases). The CDR3 contains 15 residues. With 4 bases removed from V and 2 bases from J, the gap between germline ends came to 12 bases. The germline gives CDR1 MGHDK, CDR2 SYGVNS. The CDR3 nucleotides are TGTGCCAGCAGTGGGGGCCTGGGTGGCAATCAGCCCCAGCATTTT. Translating gives CASSGGLGGNQPQHF.

The V and J genes are TRBV28 and TRBJ2-7, with 7 bases fitting TRBD2. The V and J ends lost 8 bases and 4 bases, in that order; junction bases with no gene match: 23. This CDR3 is 18 amino acids long. Germline V gene lookup returns CDR1 MDHEN and CDR2 SYDVKM. The CDR3 sequence: CASESRDYSIRGSYEQYF. The CDR3 DNA follows: TGTGCCAGCGAATCCCGGGACTACTCCATAAGGGGATCTTACGAGCAGTACTTC.

The gene calls are TRBV9 and TRBJ2-2, with TRBD1 identical over 7 bases. The junction had 8 bases not matched to a gene; V was cut back by 5 bases and J by 4 bases. CDR3 length equals 15 residues. The germline gives CDR1 SGDLS, CDR2 YYNGEE. CDR3 amino acids: CASRSPGQTTGELFF. CDR3 sequence (DNA): TGTGCCAGCAGATCACCGGGACAGACCACCGGGGAGCTGTTTTTT.